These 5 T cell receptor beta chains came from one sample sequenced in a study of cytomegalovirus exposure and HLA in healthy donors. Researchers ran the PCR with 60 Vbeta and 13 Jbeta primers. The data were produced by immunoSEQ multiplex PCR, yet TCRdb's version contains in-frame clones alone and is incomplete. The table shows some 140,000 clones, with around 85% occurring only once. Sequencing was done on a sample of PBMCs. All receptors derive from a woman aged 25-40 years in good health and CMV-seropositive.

As DNA, the CDR3 is TGTGCCAGCAGCCCCCGGGACAGGGCCTACGAGCAGTACTTC. This gives the protein CASSPRDRAYEQYF. The chain uses TRBV7-9 and TRBJ2-7; the match to TRBD1 covers 9 bases. After removal of 5 bases from V and 2 bases from J, the junction contained 4 bases not matched to a gene. The CDR3 runs to 14 residues. Germline-derived CDR1 and CDR2 are SEHNR and FQNEAQ (reference sequence).

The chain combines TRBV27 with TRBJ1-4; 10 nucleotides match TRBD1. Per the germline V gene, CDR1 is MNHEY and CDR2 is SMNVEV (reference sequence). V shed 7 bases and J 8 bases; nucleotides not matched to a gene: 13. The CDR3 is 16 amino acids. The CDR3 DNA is TGTGCCAGCACGGGACAGGGGACCAGAGGTGAAGAAAAACTGTTTTTT. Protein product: CASTGQGTRGEEKLFF. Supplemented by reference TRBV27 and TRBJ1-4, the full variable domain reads EAQVTQNPRYLITVTGKKLTVTCSQNMNHEYMSWYRQDPGLGLRQIYYSMNVEVTDKGDVPEGYKVSRKEKRNFPLILESPSPNQTSLYFCASTGQGTRGEEKLFFGSGTQLSVL.

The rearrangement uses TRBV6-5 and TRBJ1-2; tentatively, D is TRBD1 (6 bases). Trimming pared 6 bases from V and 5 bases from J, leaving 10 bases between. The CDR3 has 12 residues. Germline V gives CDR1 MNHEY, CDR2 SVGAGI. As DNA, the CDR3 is TGTGCCAGCAGCACAGGGTGGTATGGCTACACCTTC. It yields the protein CASSTGWYGYTF.

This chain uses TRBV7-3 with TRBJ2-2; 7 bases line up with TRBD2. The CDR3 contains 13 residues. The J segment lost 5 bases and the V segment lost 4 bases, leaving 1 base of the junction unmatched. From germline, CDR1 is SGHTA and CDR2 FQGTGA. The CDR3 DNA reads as TGTGCCAGCAGCTCCGGGGGGACCGGGGAGCTGTTTTTT. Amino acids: CASSSGGTGELFF. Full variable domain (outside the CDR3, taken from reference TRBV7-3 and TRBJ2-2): GAGVSQTPSNKVTEKGKYVELRCDPISGHTALYWYRQSLGQGPEFLIYFQGTGAADDSGLPNDRFFAVRPEGSVSTLKIQRTERGDSAVYLCASSSGGTGELFFGEGSRLTVL.

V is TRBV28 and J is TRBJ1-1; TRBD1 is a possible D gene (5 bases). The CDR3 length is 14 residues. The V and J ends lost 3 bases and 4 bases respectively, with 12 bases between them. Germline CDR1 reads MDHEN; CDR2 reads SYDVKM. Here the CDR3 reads CASSLTRVGTEAFF. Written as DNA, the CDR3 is TGTGCCAGCAGTTTGACCAGGGTCGGCACTGAAGCTTTCTTT.